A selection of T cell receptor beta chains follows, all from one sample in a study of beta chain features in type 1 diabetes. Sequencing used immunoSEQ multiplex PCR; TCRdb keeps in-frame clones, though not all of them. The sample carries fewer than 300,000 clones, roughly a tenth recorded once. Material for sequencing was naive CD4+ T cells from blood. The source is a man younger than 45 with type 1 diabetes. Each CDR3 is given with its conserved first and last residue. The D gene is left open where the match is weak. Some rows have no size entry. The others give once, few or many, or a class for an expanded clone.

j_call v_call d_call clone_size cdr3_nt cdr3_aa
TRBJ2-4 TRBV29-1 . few TGCAGCGTGGAGCTCCCGATTAGCAGGGACATTCAGTACTTC CSVELPISRDIQYF
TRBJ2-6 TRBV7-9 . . TGTGCCAGCAGCTCCATCATCCCCGAGGGGGCCAACGTCCTGACTTTC CASSSIIPEGANVLTF
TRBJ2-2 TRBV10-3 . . TGTGCCATCAGTGAACATGACACCGGGGAGCTGTTTTTT CAISEHDTGELFF
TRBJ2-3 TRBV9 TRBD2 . TGTGCCAGCAGCACCGTAAGCGGGGGCACAGATACGCAGTATTTT CASSTVSGGTDTQYF
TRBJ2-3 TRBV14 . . TGTGCCAGCAGCCAAGATCTGTGGCGGGGGCAGGGGGATACGCAGTATTTT CASSQDLWRGQGDTQYF
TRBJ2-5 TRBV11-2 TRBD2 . TGTGCCAGCAGCGCTACTAGCGGGGGTACCGCAGAGACCCAGTACTTC CASSATSGGTAETQYF
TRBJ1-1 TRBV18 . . TGTGCCAGCTTACCGACAGGGAACACTGAAGCTTTCTTT CASLPTGNTEAFF
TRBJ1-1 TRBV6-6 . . TGTGCCAGCAGCGCCGCTGACGGCGGGTGGGACACTGAAGCTTTCTTT CASSAADGGWDTEAFF
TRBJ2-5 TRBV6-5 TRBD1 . TGTGCCAGCTGGGACAGCATAGCAGAGACCCAGTACTTC CASWDSIAETQYF
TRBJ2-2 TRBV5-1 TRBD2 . TGCGCCAGCAGCCCGGGACTAGCGGGGGACGGCGGGGAGCTGTTTTTT CASSPGLAGDGGELFF
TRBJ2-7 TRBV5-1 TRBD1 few TGCGCCAGCACCCCCGGGACAGGCGGGTTCGAGCAGTACTTC CASTPGTGGFEQYF
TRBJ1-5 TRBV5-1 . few TGCGCCAGCAGCTTGGAACCGCGAAGCAATCAGCCCCAGCATTTT CASSLEPRSNQPQHF
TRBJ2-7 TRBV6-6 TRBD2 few TGTGCCAGCAGTTATCGAGAAGCGGGGGGCTACGAGCAGTACTTC CASSYREAGGYEQYF
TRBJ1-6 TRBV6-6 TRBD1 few TGTGCCAGCAGTTACAGGACAGGGGATTCACCCCTCCACTTT CASSYRTGDSPLHF
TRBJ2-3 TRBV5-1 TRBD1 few TGCGCCAGCAGCCAGTACCGAGGACAGGAGACGCAGTATTTT CASSQYRGQETQYF
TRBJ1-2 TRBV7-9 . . TGTGCCAGCAGCTTAGTGGGAGTAGGAGATGGCTACACCTTC CASSLVGVGDGYTF
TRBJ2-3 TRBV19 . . TGTGCCAGTAGGCTAGAGGGTAGCACAGATACGCAGTATTTT CASRLEGSTDTQYF
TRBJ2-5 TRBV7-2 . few TGTGCCAGCAGCTTCTCTCAAGAGACCCAGTACTTC CASSFSQETQYF
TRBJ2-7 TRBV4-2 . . TGTGCCAGCAGCCAAGTAGGACAACCCTACGAGCAGTACTTC CASSQVGQPYEQYF
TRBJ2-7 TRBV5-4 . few TGTGCCAGCAGCTTAGCCCCCGGCGAGCAGTACTTC CASSLAPGEQYF
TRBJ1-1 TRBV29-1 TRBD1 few TGCAGCGTTGTTAGGGACAGGGGGCAAACTGAAGCTTTCTTT CSVVRDRGQTEAFF
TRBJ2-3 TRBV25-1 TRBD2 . TGTGCCAGCAGTCCCGGACTAGCGGGGGGGCCAGCAGATACGCAGTATTTT CASSPGLAGGPADTQYF
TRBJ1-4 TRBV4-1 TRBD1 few TGCGCCAGCAGCCAAGCTGGGACAGTTGCTGAAAAACTGTTTTTT CASSQAGTVAEKLFF
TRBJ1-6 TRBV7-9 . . TGTGCCAGCAGCTCAGGGGTGGCCCCGGATAATTCACCCCTCCACTTT CASSSGVAPDNSPLHF
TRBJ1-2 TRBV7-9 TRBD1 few TGTGCCAGCAGCCCTGGACAGGGGATTTCCTATGGCTACACCTTC CASSPGQGISYGYTF
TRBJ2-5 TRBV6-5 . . TGTGCCAGCAGTTACGGGACATCCTGGGGAGAGACCCAGTACTTC CASSYGTSWGETQYF
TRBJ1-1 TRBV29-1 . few TGCAGCGTTCTTCGGGACTACACTGAAGCTTTCTTT CSVLRDYTEAFF
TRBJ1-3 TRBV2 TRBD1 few TGTGCCAGCAGTAGACAGGGGCCCTCTGGAAACACCATATATTTT CASSRQGPSGNTIYF
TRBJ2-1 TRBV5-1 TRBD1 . TGCGCCAGCAGCTCCTGGGACAGAGCTTACAATGAGCAGTTCTTC CASSSWDRAYNEQFF
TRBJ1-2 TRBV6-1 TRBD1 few TGTGCCAGCAGTCCCGGGACAGGGAATAACTATGGCTACACCTTC CASSPGTGNNYGYTF
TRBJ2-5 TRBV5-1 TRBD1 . TGCGCCAGCAGCTTGGAGGGGGCTGGAGAGACCCAGTACTTC CASSLEGAGETQYF
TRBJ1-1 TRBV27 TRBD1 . TGTGCCAGCAGCTCCGGACAGGCCGCCAACACTGAAGCTTTCTTT CASSSGQAANTEAFF
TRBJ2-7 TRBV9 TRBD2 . TGTGCCAGCAGCGTACTAGCGGAGACCTACGAGCAGTACTTC CASSVLAETYEQYF
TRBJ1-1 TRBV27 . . TGTGCCAGCAGTGGCTGGACAGAGACGAACACTGAAGCTTTCTTT CASSGWTETNTEAFF
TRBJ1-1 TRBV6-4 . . TGTGCCAGCAGTGCCGAGCCGGGAAGCACTGAAGCTTTCTTT CASSAEPGSTEAFF
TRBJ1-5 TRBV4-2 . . TGTGCCAGCAGCCAAGTTCAGGATGATCAGCCCCAGCATTTT CASSQVQDDQPQHF